The source of this T cell receptor (beta chain) is a study of neurological immune-mediated disorders. J gave up 4 bases and V 4 bases, and 5 bases lay outside the gene matches. CDR1 is SGDLS, CDR2 YYNGEE, per germline. The CDR3 runs 14 residues. Broader study findings: The absence of shared CDR3 amino acid sequences among expanded clones across subjects suggests private repertoires in all groups. The level of TCR clonal expansion was highest in patients with HTLV-1-associated myelopathy and lowest in multiple sclerosis, where it fell below the level seen in healthy controls. According to phylogenetic grouping, one related-CDR3 cluster, a possible signature, contained the repertoires of 18 of 34 multiple sclerosis patients.

Using its own MiXCR run on the 5' RACE reads, TCRdb lists one record per CDR3 protein. The repertoire holds about 32,000 distinct CDR3 sequences, with around 4% as singletons. This clonotype was seen many times. The antigen is undetermined. From 2 million PBMCs stored at -80 C, the unsorted libraries were generated. The chain employs TRBV9 and TRBJ1-1; 9 bases fit TRBD1. This TCR came from a man younger than 45 with multiple sclerosis. Sequenced material: PBMCs. CDR3: CASSITTGGTEAFF. CDR3 in DNA: TGTGCCAGCAGCATCACGACAGGGGGCACTGAAGCTTTCTTT.